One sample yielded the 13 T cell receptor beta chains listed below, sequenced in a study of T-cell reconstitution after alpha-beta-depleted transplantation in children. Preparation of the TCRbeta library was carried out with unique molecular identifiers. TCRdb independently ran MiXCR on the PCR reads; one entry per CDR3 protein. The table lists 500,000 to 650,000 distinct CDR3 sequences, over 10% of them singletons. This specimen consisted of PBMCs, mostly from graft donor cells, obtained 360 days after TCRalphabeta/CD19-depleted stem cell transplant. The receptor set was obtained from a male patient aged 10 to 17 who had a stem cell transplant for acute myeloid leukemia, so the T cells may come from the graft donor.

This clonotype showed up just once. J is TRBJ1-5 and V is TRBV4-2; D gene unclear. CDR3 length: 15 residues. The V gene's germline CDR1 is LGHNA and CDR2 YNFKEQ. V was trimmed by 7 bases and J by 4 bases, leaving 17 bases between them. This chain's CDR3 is CASKDGMMENQPQHF. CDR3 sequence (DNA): TGTGCCAGCAAAGATGGAATGATGGAAAATCAGCCCCAGCATTTT.

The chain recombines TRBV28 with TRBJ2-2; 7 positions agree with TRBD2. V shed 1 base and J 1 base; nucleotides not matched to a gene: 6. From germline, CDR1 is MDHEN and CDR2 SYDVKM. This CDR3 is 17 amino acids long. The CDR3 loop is CASSLSGLGRNTGELFF. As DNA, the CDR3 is TGTGCCAGCAGTTTATCCGGACTAGGAAGGAACACCGGGGAGCTGTTTTTT.

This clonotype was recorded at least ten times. The CDR3 loop is CASSLGGQGNTEAFF. CDR3 DNA: TGTGCCAGCAGCTTGGGGGGACAGGGGAACACTGAAGCTTTCTTT. The chain has TRBV7-9 and TRBJ1-1; 9 bases align to TRBD1. The CDR3 runs 15 residues. Per germline, CDR1 SEHNR and CDR2 FQNEAQ (reference sequence). J was trimmed by 1 base and V by 3 bases; bases with no gene match: 3.

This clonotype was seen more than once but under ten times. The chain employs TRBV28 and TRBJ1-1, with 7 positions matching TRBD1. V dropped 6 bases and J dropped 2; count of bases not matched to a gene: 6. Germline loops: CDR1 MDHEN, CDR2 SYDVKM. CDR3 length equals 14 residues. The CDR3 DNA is TGTGCCAGCAGCTCCGGGACAGAAAACACTGAAGCTTTCTTT. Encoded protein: CASSSGTENTEAFF.

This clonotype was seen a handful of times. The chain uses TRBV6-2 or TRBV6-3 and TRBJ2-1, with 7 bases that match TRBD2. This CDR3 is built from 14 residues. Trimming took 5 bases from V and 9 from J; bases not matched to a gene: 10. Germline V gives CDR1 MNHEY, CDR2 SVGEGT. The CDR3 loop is CASSPLTPSGEQFF. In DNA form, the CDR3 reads TGTGCCAGCAGTCCACTCACGCCTAGCGGTGAGCAGTTCTTC.

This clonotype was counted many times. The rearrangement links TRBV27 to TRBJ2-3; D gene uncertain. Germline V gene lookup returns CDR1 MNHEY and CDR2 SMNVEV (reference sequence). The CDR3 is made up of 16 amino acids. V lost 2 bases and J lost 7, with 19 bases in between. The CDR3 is CASSLGFGSAPHTQYF. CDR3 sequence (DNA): TGTGCCAGCAGTTTAGGTTTTGGTTCCGCCCCGCATACGCAGTATTTT.

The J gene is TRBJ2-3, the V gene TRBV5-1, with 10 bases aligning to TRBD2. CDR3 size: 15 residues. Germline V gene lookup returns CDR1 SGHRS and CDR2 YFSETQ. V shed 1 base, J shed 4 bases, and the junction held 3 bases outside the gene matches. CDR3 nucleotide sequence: TGCGCCAGCAGCTTGAAGCGGGAGGGCTCAGATACGCAGTATTTT. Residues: CASSLKREGSDTQYF.

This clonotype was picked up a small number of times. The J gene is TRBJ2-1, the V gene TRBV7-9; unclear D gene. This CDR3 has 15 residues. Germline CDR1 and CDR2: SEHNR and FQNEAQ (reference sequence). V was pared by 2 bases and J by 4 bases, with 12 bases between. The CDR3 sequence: CASSLPKVGYNEQFF. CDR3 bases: TGTGCCAGCAGCTTACCAAAAGTAGGGTACAATGAGCAGTTCTTC.

The CDR3 coding sequence is TGTGCCAGCAGCTTGGGCGTAAACACCATATATTTT. Protein: CASSLGVNTIYF. The chain links TRBV7-9 to TRBJ1-3; no firm D call. This CDR3 is built from 12 residues. Trimming removed 3 bases at V and 6 bases at J, with 6 bases between. CDR1 is SEHNR, CDR2 FQNEAQ, per germline (reference sequence). Based on the CDR3 plus reference TRBV7-9 and TRBJ1-3, the full variable domain is DTGVSQNPRHKITKRGQNVTFRCDPISEHNRLYWYRQTLGQGPEFLTYFQNEAQLEKSRLLSDRFSAERPKGSFSTLEIQRTEQGDSAMYLCASSLGVNTIYFGEGSWLTVV.

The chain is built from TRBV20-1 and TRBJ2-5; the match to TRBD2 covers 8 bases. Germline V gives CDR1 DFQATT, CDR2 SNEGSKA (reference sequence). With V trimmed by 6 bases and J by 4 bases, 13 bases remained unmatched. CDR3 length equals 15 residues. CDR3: CSARSLAGGPETQYF. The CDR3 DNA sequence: TGCAGTGCCCGGTCCCTGGCGGGGGGACCAGAGACCCAGTACTTC.

The chain's CDR3 is CARGFRLSYEQYF. The CDR3 DNA reads TGTGCCAGGGGCTTCAGGCTCTCCTACGAGCAGTACTTC. This sequence joins TRBV7-9 and TRBJ2-7; no clear D. Germline V CDR1 and CDR2: SEHNR, FQNEAQ (reference sequence). V lost 9 bases and J 0 bases, leaving 12 bases between the germline ends. This CDR3 has 13 residues.

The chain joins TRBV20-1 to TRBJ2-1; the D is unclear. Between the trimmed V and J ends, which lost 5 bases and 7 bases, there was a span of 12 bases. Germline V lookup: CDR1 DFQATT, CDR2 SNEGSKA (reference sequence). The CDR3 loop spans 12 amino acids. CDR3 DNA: TGCAGTGCTTACGTCATCTGGAATGAGCAGTTCTTC. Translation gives CSAYVIWNEQFF.

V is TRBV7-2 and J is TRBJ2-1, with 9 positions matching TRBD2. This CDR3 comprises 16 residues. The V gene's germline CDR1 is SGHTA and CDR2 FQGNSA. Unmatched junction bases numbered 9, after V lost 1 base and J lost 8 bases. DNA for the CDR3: TGTGCCAGCAGCTTAGAAGGTCTAGCGGGGAGCGATGAGCAGTTCTTC. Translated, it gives CASSLEGLAGSDEQFF.